These T cell receptor beta chains were read from a single sample in a study of identical twins. TCRdb passed the 5' RACE reads through MiXCR, listing each CDR3 protein once. The data show hundreds of thousands of distinct CDR3 sequences, with over 5% seen just once and 1.5% to 2% held by the top ten. What was sequenced was naive T cells sorted from blood. The receptors were sampled from a man between 18 and 35 years old in good health. The CDR3 runs from the conserved cysteine through the conserved F or W. Each record gives: D gene, clone size, V gene, J gene, CDR3 length, CDR3 DNA, CDR3 protein. D genes are given only for firm matches. Clone size is given for some rows only: seen once, a few or many times, or a class if the clone is expanded.

-	-	TRBV2	TRBJ2-2	17	TGTGCCAGCAGTGAACGGGAAAGCAGCCAGAACACCGGGGAGCTGTTTTTT	CASSERESSQNTGELFF
-	many	TRBV12-3/TRBV12-4	TRBJ2-2	15	TGTGCCAGCAGTCCCCGGGGAGTTAGGACCGGGGAGCTGTTTTTT	CASSPRGVRTGELFF
-	many	TRBV15	TRBJ2-7	12	TGTGCCACCAGCAGAGAAGGCTACGAGCAGTACTTC	CATSREGYEQYF
TRBD2	-	TRBV13	TRBJ2-1	16	TGTGCCAGCAGCTCTACCCCTAGCGGGAGGGCAAGGGAGCAGTTCTTC	CASSSTPSGRAREQFF
-	-	TRBV6-2/TRBV6-3	TRBJ1-1	13	TGTGCCAGCAGTTACGGGAGTTCATATGAAGCTTTCTTT	CASSYGSSYEAFF
-	many	TRBV5-1	TRBJ2-1	16	TGCGCCAGCAGCTCAGGAGATTGGGACTCCTACCGTGAGCAGTTCTTC	CASSSGDWDSYREQFF
TRBD1	many	TRBV24-1	TRBJ2-1	17	TGTGCCACCAGTGAGGAAACCGGGACAGGGCCCAACAATGAGCAGTTCTTC	CATSEETGTGPNNEQFF
TRBD1	few	TRBV27	TRBJ2-5	19	TGTGCCAGCAGTTTACGACGGACAGGGGAGGGTGGCATCCAAGAGACCCAGTACTTC	CASSLRRTGEGGIQETQYF
-	many	TRBV5-5	TRBJ1-5	14	TGTGCCAGCAGCTTACAGGGTAACAATCAGCCCCAGCATTTT	CASSLQGNNQPQHF
TRBD2	-	TRBV5-1	TRBJ2-2	18	TGCGCCAGCAGCTTGACGGGACTAGCGGGAGTTGACACCGGGGAGCTGTTTTTT	CASSLTGLAGVDTGELFF
-	many	TRBV9	TRBJ1-4	11	TGTGCCAGCGGAAATAATGAAAAACTGTTTTTT	CASGNNEKLFF
TRBD1	few	TRBV10-2	TRBJ1-2	14	TGCGCCAGCAGGAGGCAGGGGGCCGACTATGGCTACACCTTC	CASRRQGADYGYTF
-	once	TRBV27	TRBJ2-3	15	TGTGCCAGCAGTTACCTCATCGGGTCCACAGATACGCAGTATTTT	CASSYLIGSTDTQYF
-	many	TRBV5-1	TRBJ1-5	14	TGCGCCAGCAGTTCGCGGCCCGGCAATCAGCCCCAGCATTTT	CASSSRPGNQPQHF
-	few	TRBV6-5	TRBJ2-1	15	TGTGCCAGCAGTTACTCGACTCAGCGTGGGAATGAGCAGTTCTTC	CASSYSTQRGNEQFF
-	many	TRBV19	TRBJ2-3	15	TGTGCCAGTAGTATAGAAGAGGGCCGAATCGGTACGCAGTATTTT	CASSIEEGRIGTQYF
-	-	TRBV6-1	TRBJ1-3	14	TGTGCCAGCAGTCCCCCGAACTCTGGAAACACCATATATTTT	CASSPPNSGNTIYF
TRBD1	few	TRBV12-3/TRBV12-4	TRBJ1-1	15	TGTGCCAGCAGTTCAACAGGGGTTGGTGACACTGAAGCTTTCTTT	CASSSTGVGDTEAFF
-	many	TRBV20-1	TRBJ2-1	14	TGCAGTGCTGGAACCCCCGGGCTGATCAATGAGCAGTTCTTC	CSAGTPGLINEQFF
TRBD1	-	TRBV25-1	TRBJ2-5	14	TGTGCCAGCAGTGACGACAGGGGGCTCGAGACCCAGTACTTC	CASSDDRGLETQYF
TRBD1	many	TRBV27	TRBJ2-5	15	TGTGCCAGCAGTTTATCCCGGACAGGGTATGAGACCCAGTACTTC	CASSLSRTGYETQYF
-	many	TRBV6-5	TRBJ1-4	16	TGTGCCAGCAGTTACTCCCGACGCCTCAGCAGTGAAAAACTGTTTTTT	CASSYSRRLSSEKLFF
TRBD1	-	TRBV7-9	TRBJ1-2	15	TGTGCCAGCAGCTCGAATGGACAGGGGGCACATGGCTACACCTTC	CASSSNGQGAHGYTF
TRBD1	few	TRBV4-1	TRBJ1-2	13	TGCGCCAGCAGCCGGGACAGGGAATATGGCTACACCTTC	CASSRDREYGYTF
-	few	TRBV5-1	TRBJ2-5	13	TGCGCCAGCAGCTTGTCGACCCGAGAGACCCAGTACTTC	CASSLSTRETQYF
-	many	TRBV12-3/TRBV12-4	TRBJ1-1	14	TGTGCCAGCACCCCCCTGGCGCGGGGCACTGAAGCTTTCTTT	CASTPLARGTEAFF
-	-	TRBV7-6	TRBJ1-4	17	TGTGCCAGCAGCTTTGATCAGGGGTGGGCAACTAATGAAAAACTGTTTTTT	CASSFDQGWATNEKLFF
TRBD2	few	TRBV19	TRBJ2-1	16	TGTGCCAGTAGTATTCGGACTAGCGGGAGACCCAATGAGCAGTTCTTC	CASSIRTSGRPNEQFF
TRBD2	many	TRBV11-2	TRBJ2-1	14	TGTGCCAGCGCGGCGGGAGGGCAATACAATGAGCAGTTCTTC	CASAAGGQYNEQFF
-	many	TRBV29-1	TRBJ2-2	12	TGCAGCGCACACATAGCCCCCGGGGAGCTGTTTTTT	CSAHIAPGELFF
TRBD1	few	TRBV7-9	TRBJ2-3	15	TGTGCCAGCAGCGTGGGGGACAGGAGCACAGATACGCAGTATTTT	CASSVGDRSTDTQYF
-	many	TRBV28	TRBJ2-7	13	TGTGCCAGCAGCCCTGCTCTGGGGTACGAGCAGTACTTC	CASSPALGYEQYF
TRBD2	many	TRBV28	TRBJ2-2	18	TGTGCCAGCACCCACCCGAAAGGACTAGCGGAAAACACCGGGGAGCTGTTTTTT	CASTHPKGLAENTGELFF
TRBD2	many	TRBV9	TRBJ2-2	16	TGTGCCAGCAGCGTAGGAGGGAGGGCGAACACCGGGGAGCTGTTTTTT	CASSVGGRANTGELFF
TRBD2	many	TRBV7-9	TRBJ2-2	17	TGTGCCAGCAGCTTTAGCCCGGGACTAGAATACACCGGGGAGCTGTTTTTT	CASSFSPGLEYTGELFF
TRBD2	many	TRBV9	TRBJ2-1	17	TGTGCCAGCAGCCCCGGGGGCGGGAGGAGCTCCTACAATGAGCAGTTCTTC	CASSPGGGRSSYNEQFF
-	many	TRBV29-1	TRBJ1-1	13	TGCAGCGTTGCACCAGGGTTGAACACTGAAGCTTTCTTT	CSVAPGLNTEAFF
-	many	TRBV7-3	TRBJ1-6	12	TGTGCCAGCAGGGAGGAGGATTCACCCCTCCACTTT	CASREEDSPLHF
-	many	TRBV12-3/TRBV12-4	TRBJ2-1	14	TGTGCCAGCACCCCATTGGTAAAGGCCCCTGAGCAGTTCTTC	CASTPLVKAPEQFF
TRBD2	many	TRBV20-1	TRBJ2-5	14	TGCAGTGCAACTCTAGCGGGAGGGCCAAAGACCCAGTACTTC	CSATLAGGPKTQYF
TRBD2	-	TRBV7-9	TRBJ2-1	16	TGTGCCAGCAGCTTCCGGACTAGCGGCATCTACAATGAGCAGTTCTTC	CASSFRTSGIYNEQFF
-	many	TRBV15	TRBJ2-1	13	TGTGCCACCAGCCCAGCGGGCCTCAATGAGCAGTTCTTC	CATSPAGLNEQFF
-	many	TRBV6-1	TRBJ2-5	15	TGTGCCAGCAGTGAACAGGACCTATCATACGAGACCCAGTACTTC	CASSEQDLSYETQYF
TRBD2	many	TRBV20-1	TRBJ2-1	15	TGCAGTGCTCCAACTATAGCGGGATCCTACAATGAGCAGTTCTTC	CSAPTIAGSYNEQFF
-	-	TRBV15	TRBJ2-3	15	TGTGCCACCAGCCCAGGCCGGGTTAGCACAGATACGCAGTATTTT	CATSPGRVSTDTQYF
-	many	TRBV20-1	TRBJ2-3	14	TGCAGTGCTAGAGTCCGGGACAGCACAGATACGCAGTATTTT	CSARVRDSTDTQYF
-	many	TRBV20-1	TRBJ1-5	10	TGCAGTGCTAGCACTCAGCCCCAGCATTTT	CSASTQPQHF
TRBD2	many	TRBV9	TRBJ2-7	14	TGTGCCAGCAGCCCCCGGACTAGCGTATACGAGCAGTACTTC	CASSPRTSVYEQYF
-	-	TRBV6-1	TRBJ1-4	14	TGTGCCAGCAAATTCGGAGGGTCCATTGAAAAACTGTTTTTT	CASKFGGSIEKLFF